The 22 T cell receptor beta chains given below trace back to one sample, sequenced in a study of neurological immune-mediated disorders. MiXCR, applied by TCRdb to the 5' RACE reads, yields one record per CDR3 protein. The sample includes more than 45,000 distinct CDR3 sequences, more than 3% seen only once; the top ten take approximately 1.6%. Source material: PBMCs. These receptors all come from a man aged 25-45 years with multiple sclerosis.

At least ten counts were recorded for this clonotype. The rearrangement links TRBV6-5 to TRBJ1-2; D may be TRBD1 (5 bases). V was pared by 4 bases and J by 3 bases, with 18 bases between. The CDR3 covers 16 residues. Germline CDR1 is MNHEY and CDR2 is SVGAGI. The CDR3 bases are TGTGCCAGCAGTTGGGGACCGGGCAGACCAGACTATGGCTACACCTTC. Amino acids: CASSWGPGRPDYGYTF.

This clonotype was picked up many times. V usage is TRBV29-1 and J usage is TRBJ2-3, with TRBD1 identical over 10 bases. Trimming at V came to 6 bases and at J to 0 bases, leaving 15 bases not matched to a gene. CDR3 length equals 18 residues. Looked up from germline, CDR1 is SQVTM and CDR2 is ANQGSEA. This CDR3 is CSVTGTGVGGYSTDTQYF. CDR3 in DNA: TGCAGCGTAACAGGGACAGGGGTCGGCGGATATAGCACAGATACGCAGTATTTT.

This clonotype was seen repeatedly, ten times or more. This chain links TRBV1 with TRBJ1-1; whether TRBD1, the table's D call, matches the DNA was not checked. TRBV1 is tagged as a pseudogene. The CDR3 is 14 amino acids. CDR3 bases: TGCACCAGCAGCCAAGCAGAAGGGGCCACTGAAGCTTTCTTT. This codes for CTSSQAEGATEAFF.

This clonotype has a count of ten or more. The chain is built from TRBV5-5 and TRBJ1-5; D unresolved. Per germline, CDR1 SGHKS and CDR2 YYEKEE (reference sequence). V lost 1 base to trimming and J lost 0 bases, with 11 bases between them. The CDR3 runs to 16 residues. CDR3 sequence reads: CASSLTSILSNQPQHF. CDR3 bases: TGTGCCAGCAGCTTGACAAGTATCCTTAGCAATCAGCCCCAGCATTTT. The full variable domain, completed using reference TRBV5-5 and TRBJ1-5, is DAGVTQSPTHLIKTRGQQVTLRCSPISGHKSVSWYQQVLGQGPQFIFQYYEKEERGRGNFPDRFSARQFPNYSSELNVNALLLGDSALYLCASSLTSILSNQPQHFGDGTRLSIL.

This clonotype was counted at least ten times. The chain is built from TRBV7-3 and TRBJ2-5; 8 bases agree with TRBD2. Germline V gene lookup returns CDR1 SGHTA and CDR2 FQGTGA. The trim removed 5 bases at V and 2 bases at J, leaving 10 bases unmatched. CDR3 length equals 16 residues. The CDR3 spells CASSPVAGPPQETQYF. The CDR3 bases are TGTGCCAGCAGCCCGGTAGCGGGGCCACCACAAGAGACCCAGTACTTC.

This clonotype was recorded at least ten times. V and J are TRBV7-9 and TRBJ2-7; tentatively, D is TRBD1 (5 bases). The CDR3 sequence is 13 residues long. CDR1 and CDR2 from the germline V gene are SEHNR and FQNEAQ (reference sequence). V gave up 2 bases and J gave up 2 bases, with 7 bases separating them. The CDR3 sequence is CASSLSGTYEQYF. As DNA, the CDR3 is TGTGCCAGCAGCTTATCAGGGACCTACGAGCAGTACTTC.

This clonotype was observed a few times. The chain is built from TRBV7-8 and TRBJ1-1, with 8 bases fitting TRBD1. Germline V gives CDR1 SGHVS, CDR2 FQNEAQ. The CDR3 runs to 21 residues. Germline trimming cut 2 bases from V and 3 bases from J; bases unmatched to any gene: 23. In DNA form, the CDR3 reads TGTGCCAGCAGCTTATTAGGTATCCGACTAGGGACAGGTGGGCGGGACACTGAAGCTTTCTTT. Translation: CASSLLGIRLGTGGRDTEAFF.

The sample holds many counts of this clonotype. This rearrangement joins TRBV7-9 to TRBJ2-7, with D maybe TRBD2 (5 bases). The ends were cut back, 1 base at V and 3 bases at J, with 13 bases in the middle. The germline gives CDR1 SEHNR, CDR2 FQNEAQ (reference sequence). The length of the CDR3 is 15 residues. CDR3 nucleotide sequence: TGTGCCAGCAGCTTAGGTCACTCCGGGGTCTACGAGCAGTACTTC. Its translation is CASSLGHSGVYEQYF.

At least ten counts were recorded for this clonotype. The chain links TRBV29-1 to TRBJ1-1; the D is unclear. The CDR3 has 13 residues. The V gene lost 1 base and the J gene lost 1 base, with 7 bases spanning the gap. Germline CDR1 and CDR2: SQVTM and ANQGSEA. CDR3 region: CSVEVPRNTEAFF. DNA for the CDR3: TGCAGCGTTGAAGTCCCGAGGAACACTGAAGCTTTCTTT.

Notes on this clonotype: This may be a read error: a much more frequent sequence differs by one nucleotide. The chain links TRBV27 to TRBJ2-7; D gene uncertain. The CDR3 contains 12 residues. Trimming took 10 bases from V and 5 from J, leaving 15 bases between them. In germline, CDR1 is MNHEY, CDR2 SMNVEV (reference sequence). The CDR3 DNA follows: TGTGCCACCCCTAAAAGGTCCGACGAGCAGTACTTC. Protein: CATPKRSDEQYF.

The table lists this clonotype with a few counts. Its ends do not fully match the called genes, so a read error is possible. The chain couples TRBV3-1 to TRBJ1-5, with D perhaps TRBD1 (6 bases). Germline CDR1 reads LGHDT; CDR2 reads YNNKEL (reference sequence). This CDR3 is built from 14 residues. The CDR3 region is CASSRGTRGQPQNF. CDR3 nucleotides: TGTGCCAGCAGCCGAGGGACTCGGGGGCAGCCCCAGAATTTT. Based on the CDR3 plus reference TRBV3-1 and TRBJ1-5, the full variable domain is DTAVSQTPKYLVTQMGNDKSIKCEQNLGHDTMYWYKQDSKKFLKIMFSYNNKELIINETVPNRFSPKSPDKAHLNLHINSLELGDSAVYFCASSRGTRGQPQNFGDGTRLSIL.

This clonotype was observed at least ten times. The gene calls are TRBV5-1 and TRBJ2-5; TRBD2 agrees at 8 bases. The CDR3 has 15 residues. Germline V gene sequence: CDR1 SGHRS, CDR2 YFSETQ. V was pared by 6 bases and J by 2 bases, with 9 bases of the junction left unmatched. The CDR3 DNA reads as TGCGCCAGCACCAGGAGTAGCGGGGAACAAGAGACCCAGTACTTC. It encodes CASTRSSGEQETQYF. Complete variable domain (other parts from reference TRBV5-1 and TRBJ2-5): KAGVTQTPRYLIKTRGQQVTLSCSPISGHRSVSWYQQTPGQGLQFLFEYFSETQRNKGNFPGRFSGRQFSNSRSEMNVSTLELGDSALYLCASTRSSGEQETQYFGPGTRLLVL.

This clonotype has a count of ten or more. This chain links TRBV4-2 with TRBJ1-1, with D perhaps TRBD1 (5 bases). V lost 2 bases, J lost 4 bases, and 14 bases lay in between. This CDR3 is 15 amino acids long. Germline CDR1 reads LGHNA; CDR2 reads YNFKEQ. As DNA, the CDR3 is TGTGCCAGCAGCCAAAATCCGGGGCATAGCACTGAAGCTTTCTTT. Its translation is CASSQNPGHSTEAFF.

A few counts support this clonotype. CDR3 protein: CASSEGLAVSYNEQFF. CDR3 coding DNA: TGTGCCAGCAGTGAAGGCCTAGCGGTTTCCTACAATGAGCAGTTCTTC. This chain links TRBV6-1 with TRBJ2-1; 7 nucleotides align to TRBD2. With V trimmed by 1 base and J by 1 base, 4 bases remained unmatched. The CDR3 spans 16 residues. Germline-derived CDR1 and CDR2 are MNHNS and SASEGT.

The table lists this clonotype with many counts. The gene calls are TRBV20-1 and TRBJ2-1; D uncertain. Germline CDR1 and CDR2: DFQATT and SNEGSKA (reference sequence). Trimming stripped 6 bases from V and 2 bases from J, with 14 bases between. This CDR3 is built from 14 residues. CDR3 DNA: TGCAGTGCCCAGACTGTAATCCCCTACAATGAGCAGTTCTTC. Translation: CSAQTVIPYNEQFF.

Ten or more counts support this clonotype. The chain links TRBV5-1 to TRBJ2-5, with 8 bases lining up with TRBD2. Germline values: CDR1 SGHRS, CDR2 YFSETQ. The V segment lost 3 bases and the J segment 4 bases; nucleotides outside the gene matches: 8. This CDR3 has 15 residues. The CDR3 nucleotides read TGCGCCAGCAGCTCACAGCGGGGGCCGGCAGAGACCCAGTACTTC. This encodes CASSSQRGPAETQYF. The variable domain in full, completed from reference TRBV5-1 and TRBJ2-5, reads KAGVTQTPRYLIKTRGQQVTLSCSPISGHRSVSWYQQTPGQGLQFLFEYFSETQRNKGNFPGRFSGRQFSNSRSEMNVSTLELGDSALYLCASSSQRGPAETQYFGPGTRLLVL.

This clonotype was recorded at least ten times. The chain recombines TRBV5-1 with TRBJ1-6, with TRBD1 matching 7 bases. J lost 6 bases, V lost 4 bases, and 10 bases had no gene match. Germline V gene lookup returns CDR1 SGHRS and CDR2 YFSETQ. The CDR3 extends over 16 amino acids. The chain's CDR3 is CASSTIPGTANSPLHF. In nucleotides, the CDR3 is TGCGCCAGCAGCACTATCCCCGGGACAGCTAATTCACCCCTCCACTTT.

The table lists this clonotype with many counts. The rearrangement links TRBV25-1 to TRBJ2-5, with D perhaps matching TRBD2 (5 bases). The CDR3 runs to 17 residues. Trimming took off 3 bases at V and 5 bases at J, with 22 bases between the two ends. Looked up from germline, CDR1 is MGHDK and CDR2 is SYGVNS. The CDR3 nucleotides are TGTGCCAGCAGTGACCGCTCCGGCCTAGCAAAGGTTGAGACCCAGTACTTC. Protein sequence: CASSDRSGLAKVETQYF.

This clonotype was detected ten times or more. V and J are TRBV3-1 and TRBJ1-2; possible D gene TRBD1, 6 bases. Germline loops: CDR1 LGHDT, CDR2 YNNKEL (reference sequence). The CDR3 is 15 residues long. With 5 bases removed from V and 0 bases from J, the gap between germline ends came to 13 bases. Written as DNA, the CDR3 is TGTGCCAGCAGCGAACGGGGGGGCTCTAACTATGGCTACACCTTC. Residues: CASSERGGSNYGYTF. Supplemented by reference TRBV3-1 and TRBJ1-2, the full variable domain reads DTAVSQTPKYLVTQMGNDKSIKCEQNLGHDTMYWYKQDSKKFLKIMFSYNNKELIINETVPNRFSPKSPDKAHLNLHINSLELGDSAVYFCASSERGGSNYGYTFGSGTRLTVV.

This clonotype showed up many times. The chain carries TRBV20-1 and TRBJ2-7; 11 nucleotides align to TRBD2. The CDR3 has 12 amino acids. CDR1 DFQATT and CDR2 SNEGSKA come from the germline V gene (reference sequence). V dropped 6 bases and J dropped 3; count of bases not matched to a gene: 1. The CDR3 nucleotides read TGCAGTGCGGGACTAGCGGACTACGAGCAGTACTTC. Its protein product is CSAGLADYEQYF.

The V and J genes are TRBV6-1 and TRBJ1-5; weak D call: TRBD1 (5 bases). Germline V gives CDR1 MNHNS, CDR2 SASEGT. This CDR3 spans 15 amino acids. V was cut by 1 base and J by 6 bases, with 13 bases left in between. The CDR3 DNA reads TGTGCCAGCAGTGAAGGAAGGGACCTGGGTCAGCCCCAGCATTTT. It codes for CASSEGRDLGQPQHF.

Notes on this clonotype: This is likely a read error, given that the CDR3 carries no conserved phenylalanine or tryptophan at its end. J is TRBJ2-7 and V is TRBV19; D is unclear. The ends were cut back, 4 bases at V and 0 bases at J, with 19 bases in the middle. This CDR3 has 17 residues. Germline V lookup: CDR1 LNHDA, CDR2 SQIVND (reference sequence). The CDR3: CASSTSRVGRSSYEQYI. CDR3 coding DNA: TGTGCCAGTAGTACCTCCAGAGTGGGCAGGAGCTCCTACGAGCAGTACATC.